The 10 T cell receptor beta chains in this list originate from one sample, sequenced in a study of blood T cell repertoires in COVID-19. Only in-frame clones appear in the TCRdb table, and some are missing; sequencing was by immunoSEQ multiplex PCR. This table holds some 240,000 clones, more than 65% found once. Source material: peripheral blood. The source is a man aged 50-59 years with active or convalescent COVID-19.

V is TRBV7-8 and J is TRBJ2-7; 9 bases are shared with TRBD1. V shed 5 bases and J 6 bases; nucleotides not matched to a gene: 5. CDR1 is SGHVS, CDR2 FQNEAQ, per germline. The CDR3 is 13 residues long. The CDR3 region has the DNA TGTGCCAGCAGCCTAGACAGGGGGAGCGAGCAGTACGTC. Translating it yields CASSLDRGSEQYV.

This clone has a handful of counts. The chain is built from TRBV7-9 and TRBJ1-1, with D perhaps matching TRBD1 (5 bases). With 4 bases removed from V and 7 bases from J, the gap between germline ends came to 13 bases. Germline-derived CDR1 and CDR2 are SEHNR and FQNEAQ (reference sequence). The CDR3 sequence is 13 residues long. The CDR3 protein is CASSWGLLLEAFF. The CDR3 DNA reads TGTGCCAGCAGCTGGGGCCTCTTGCTTGAAGCTTTCTTT.

The gene calls are TRBV11-3 and TRBJ2-1, with 7 bases aligning to TRBD2. The CDR3 totals 16 residues. From germline, CDR1 is SGHNT and CDR2 YENEEA. V lost 2 bases to trimming and J lost 3 bases; unmatched junction nucleotides: 7. CDR3 protein: CASSLMASGFYNEQFF. The CDR3 bases are TGTGCCAGCAGCTTAATGGCTAGCGGCTTCTACAATGAGCAGTTCTTC.

The CDR3, as DNA: TGCGCCAGCAGCCAAGAGGCCGGGGTAGCGGGGGGCTCCTACAATGAGCAGTTCTTC. Its protein product is CASSQEAGVAGGSYNEQFF. The chain combines TRBV4-3 with TRBJ2-1; 10 bases align to TRBD2. There are 19 residues in the CDR3. CDR1 and CDR2 from the germline V gene are LGHNA and YSLEER. The junction had 8 bases not matched to a gene; V was cut back by 0 bases and J by 0 bases.

V gene TRBV28 combines with J gene TRBJ1-1; D may be TRBD1 (6 bases). The CDR3 totals 15 residues. The germline V gene has CDR1 MDHEN and CDR2 SYDVKM. The germline V and J ends were trimmed by 2 bases and 2 bases, with 12 bases remaining between them. For the CDR3, the DNA is TGTGCCAGCAGTTTAGGGGGCGGAAGAAACACTGAAGCTTTCTTT. Its protein product is CASSLGGGRNTEAFF.

This chain links TRBV11-3 with TRBJ2-3; D possibly corresponds to TRBD2 (7 bases). The CDR3 covers 15 residues. Trimming removed 1 base at V and 1 base at J, with 9 bases between. Per the germline V gene, CDR1 is SGHNT and CDR2 is YENEEA. CDR3 amino acids: CASSLGGGGTDTQYF. The DNA of the CDR3 is TGTGCCAGCAGCTTAGGGGGGGGCGGCACAGATACGCAGTATTTT.

The chain combines TRBV5-1 with TRBJ2-5, with 8 bases that match TRBD2. After removal of 2 bases from V and 3 bases from J, the junction contained 3 bases not matched to a gene. This CDR3 contains 14 residues. In germline, CDR1 is SGHRS, CDR2 YFSETQ. CDR3 DNA: TGCGCCAGCAGCTTTTCGGGAGGGGAAGAGACCCAGTACTTC. This encodes CASSFSGGEETQYF.

This chain uses TRBV25-1 with TRBJ1-2; D unclear. The germline gives CDR1 MGHDK, CDR2 SYGVNS. V was shortened by 3 bases and J by 8 bases, with 13 bases between the two germline ends. The CDR3 length is 13 residues. The CDR3 loop is CASSDRQRGGYTF. The CDR3 DNA follows: TGTGCCAGCAGTGACAGGCAACGTGGGGGCTACACCTTC.

The chain joins TRBV6-1 to TRBJ1-5; a weak D match, TRBD1 (5 bases). Trimming pared 4 bases from V and 2 bases from J, leaving 15 bases between. The V gene's germline CDR1 is MNHNS and CDR2 SASEGT. This CDR3 contains 16 residues. The CDR3 spells CASSGTGYPGNQPQHF. CDR3 in DNA: TGTGCCAGCAGTGGTACAGGATACCCGGGCAATCAGCCCCAGCATTTT.

This clone came up once. V and J are TRBV11-3 and TRBJ1-5, with D perhaps matching TRBD1 (6 bases). Per the germline V gene, CDR1 is SGHNT and CDR2 is YENEEA. Trimming removed 1 base at V and 2 bases at J, with 21 bases between. CDR3 length: 19 amino acids. The CDR3, as DNA: TGTGCCAGCAGCTTAGGCTTCTCCCCCGGGACATCGGGCAATCAGCCCCAGCATTTT. Encoded protein: CASSLGFSPGTSGNQPQHF.